This TCR beta chain originates from a study of T cells in Graves' hyperthyroidism and ophthalmopathy. Regarding the study as a whole: Blood also contained most expanded thyroid clonotypes above 0.001.

This clonotype came up a few times. Antigen specificity is unknown. Trimming removed 5 bases from V and 2 bases from J, with 10 bases in between. The CDR3 has 13 residues. Germline-derived CDR1 and CDR2 are SGHTA and FQGNSA. The TCR beta CDR3 regions underwent amplification using RNA transcripts as the source. A set of HTBI primers served as the primers for a first-round RT-PCR of the TCR CDR3. Each CDR3 protein is one row after TCRdb ran MiXCR on the multiplex PCR reads. The sample gives some 760,000 distinct CDR3 sequences, 14% of which show up once; roughly 10% is in the top ten. The hyperthyroidism was newly diagnosed and had lasted under 2 months; the patients were aged 18 to 65. 8.5 to 10 ml of fresh peripheral blood supplied the PBMCs.

The chain couples TRBV7-2 to TRBJ2-7; D is possibly TRBD2 (5 bases). Input material: blood. The receptor was derived from a woman aged 18-29 years with Graves' hyperthyroidism. In DNA form, the CDR3 reads TGTGCCAGCAGCCCGGGGAACACCTACGAGCAGTACTTC. Protein product: CASSPGNTYEQYF.